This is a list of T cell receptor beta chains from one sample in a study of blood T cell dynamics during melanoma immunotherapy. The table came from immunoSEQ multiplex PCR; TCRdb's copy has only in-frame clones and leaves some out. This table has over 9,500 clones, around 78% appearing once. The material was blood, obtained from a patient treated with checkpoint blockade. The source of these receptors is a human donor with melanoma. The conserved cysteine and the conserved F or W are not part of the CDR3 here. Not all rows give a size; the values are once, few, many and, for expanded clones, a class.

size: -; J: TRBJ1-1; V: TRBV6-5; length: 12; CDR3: ASSYSTVNTEAF
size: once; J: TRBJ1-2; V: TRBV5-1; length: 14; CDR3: ASSTGTGRANYGYT
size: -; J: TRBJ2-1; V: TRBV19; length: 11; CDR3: ASSIERLNEQF
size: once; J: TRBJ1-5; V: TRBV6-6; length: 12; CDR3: ASSTGGGFQPQH
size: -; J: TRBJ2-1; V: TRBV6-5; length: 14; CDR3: ASSSQLAGPYNEQF
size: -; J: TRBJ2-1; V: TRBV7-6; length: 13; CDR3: ASSLASGGSLGQF
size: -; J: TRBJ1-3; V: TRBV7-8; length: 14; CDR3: ASSPRQGAGGNTIY
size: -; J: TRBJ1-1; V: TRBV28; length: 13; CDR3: ASSFQVGVRTEAF
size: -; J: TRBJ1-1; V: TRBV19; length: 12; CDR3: ASSIAGGNTEAF
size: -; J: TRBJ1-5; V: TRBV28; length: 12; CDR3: ASGRGGGDQPQH
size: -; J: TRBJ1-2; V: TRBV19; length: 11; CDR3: ASRDRGSYGYT
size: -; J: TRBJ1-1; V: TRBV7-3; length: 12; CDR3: ASSLDSMVTEAF
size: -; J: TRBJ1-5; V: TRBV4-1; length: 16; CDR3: ASSQDLAGGPSNQPQH
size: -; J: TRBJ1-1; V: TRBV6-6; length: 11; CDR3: ASSYEEGTEAF
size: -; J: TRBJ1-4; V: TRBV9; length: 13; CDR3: ASSAMTGLNEKLF
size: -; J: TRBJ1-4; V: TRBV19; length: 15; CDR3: ASSIFFVERANEKLF
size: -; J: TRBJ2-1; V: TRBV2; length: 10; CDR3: ASKTGGNEQF
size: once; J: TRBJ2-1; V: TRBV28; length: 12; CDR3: ASSLETGLIEQF
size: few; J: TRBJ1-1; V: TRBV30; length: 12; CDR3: AWTSLEGGREAF
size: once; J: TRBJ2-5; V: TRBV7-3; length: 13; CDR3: ASRSNRDGGETQY
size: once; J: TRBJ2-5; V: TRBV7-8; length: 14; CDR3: ASSPSSGGASETQY
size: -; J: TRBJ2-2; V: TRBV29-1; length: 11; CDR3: SVVRVDTGELF
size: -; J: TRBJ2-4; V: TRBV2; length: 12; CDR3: ASSDIRAKNIQY
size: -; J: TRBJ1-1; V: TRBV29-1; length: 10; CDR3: SVSRAGTEAF
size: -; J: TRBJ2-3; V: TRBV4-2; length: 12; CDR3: ASSQERAADTQY
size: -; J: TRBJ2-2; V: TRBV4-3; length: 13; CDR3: ASSQGDGWAGELF
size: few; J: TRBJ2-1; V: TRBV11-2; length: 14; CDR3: ASSLEQGHRVNEQF
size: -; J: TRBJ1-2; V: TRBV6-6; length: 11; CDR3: ASSYHRDGGYT
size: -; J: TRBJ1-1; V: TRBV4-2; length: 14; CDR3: ASSQDTAGASTEAF
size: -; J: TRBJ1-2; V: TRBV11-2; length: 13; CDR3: ASSSGTGEAYGYT
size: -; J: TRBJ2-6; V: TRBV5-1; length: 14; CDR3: ASSLTGVGGANVLT
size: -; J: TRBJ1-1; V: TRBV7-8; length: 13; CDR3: ASSKEVSRPTEAF